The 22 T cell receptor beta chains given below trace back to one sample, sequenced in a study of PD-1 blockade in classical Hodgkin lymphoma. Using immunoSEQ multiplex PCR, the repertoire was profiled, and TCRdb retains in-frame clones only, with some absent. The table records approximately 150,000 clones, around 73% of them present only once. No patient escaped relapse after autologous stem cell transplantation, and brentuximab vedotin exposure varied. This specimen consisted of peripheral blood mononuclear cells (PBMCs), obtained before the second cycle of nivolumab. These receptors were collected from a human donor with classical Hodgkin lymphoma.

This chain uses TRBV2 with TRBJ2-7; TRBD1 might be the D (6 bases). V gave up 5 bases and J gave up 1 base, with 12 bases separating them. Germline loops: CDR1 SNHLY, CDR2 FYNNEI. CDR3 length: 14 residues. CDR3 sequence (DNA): TGTGCCAGCAGTTACCGGGACACTTCCTACGAGCAGTACTTC. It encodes CASSYRDTSYEQYF.

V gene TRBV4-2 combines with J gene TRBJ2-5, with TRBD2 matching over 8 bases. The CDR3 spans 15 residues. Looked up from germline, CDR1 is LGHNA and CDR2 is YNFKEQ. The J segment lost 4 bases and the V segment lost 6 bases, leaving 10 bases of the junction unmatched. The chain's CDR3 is CASRPSSGKGETQYF. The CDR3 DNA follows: TGTGCCAGCAGACCCAGTAGCGGGAAGGGAGAGACCCAGTACTTC.

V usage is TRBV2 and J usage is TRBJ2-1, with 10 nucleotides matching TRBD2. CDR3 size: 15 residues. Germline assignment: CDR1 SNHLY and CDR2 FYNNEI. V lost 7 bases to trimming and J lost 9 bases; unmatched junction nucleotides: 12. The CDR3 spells CASTLLAGTSGEQFF. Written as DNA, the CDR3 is TGTGCCAGCACACTACTAGCGGGAACTTCCGGTGAGCAGTTCTTC.

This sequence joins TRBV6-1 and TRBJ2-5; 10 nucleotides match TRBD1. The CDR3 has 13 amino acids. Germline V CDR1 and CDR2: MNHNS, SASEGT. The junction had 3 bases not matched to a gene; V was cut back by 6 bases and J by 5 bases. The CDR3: CASRDRGTETQYF. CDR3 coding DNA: TGTGCCAGCAGGGACAGGGGGACGGAGACCCAGTACTTC.

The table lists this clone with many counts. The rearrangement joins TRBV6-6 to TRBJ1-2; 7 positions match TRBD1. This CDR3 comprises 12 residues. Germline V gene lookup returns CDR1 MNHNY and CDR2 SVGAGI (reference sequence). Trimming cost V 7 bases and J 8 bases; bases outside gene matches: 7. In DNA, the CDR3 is TGTGCCAGCACCGACAGGGCTCACGGCTACACCTTC. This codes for CASTDRAHGYTF.

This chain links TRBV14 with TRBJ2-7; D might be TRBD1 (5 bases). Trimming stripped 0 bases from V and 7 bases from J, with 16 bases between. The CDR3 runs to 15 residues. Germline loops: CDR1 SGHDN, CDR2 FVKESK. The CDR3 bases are TGTGCCAGCAGCCAAGATCGCCAGGGCCCGAGGGAGCAGTACTTC. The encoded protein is CASSQDRQGPREQYF.

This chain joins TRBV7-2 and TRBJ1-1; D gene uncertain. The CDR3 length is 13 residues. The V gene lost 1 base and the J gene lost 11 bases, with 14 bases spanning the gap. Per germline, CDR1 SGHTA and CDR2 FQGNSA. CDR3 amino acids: CASSLVGGSVAFF. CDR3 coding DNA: TGTGCCAGCAGCTTAGTAGGAGGTTCTGTGGCTTTCTTT.

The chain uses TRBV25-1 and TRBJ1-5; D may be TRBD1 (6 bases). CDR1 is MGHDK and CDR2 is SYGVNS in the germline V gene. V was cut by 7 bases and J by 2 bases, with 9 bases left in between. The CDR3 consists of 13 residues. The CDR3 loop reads CASTGGGNQPQHF. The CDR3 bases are TGTGCCAGCACTGGGGGCGGCAATCAGCCCCAGCATTTT. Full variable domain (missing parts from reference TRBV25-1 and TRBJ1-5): EADIYQTPRYLVIGTGKKITLECSQTMGHDKMYWYQQDPGMELHLIHYSYGVNSTEKGDLSSESTVSRIRTEHFPLTLESARPSHTSQYLCASTGGGNQPQHFGDGTRLSIL.

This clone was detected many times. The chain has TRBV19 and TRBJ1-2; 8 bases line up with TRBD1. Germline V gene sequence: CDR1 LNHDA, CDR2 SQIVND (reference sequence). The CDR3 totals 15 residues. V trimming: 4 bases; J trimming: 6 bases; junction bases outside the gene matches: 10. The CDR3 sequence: CASSRRTGNYDGYTF. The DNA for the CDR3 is TGTGCCAGTAGTAGGCGGACAGGGAATTATGATGGCTACACCTTC.

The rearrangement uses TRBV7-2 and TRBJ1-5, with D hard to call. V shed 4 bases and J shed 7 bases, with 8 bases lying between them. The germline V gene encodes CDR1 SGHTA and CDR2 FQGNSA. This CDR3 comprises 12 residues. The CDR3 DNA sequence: TGTGCCAGCAGCTCCCTGCGGCAGCCCCAGCATTTT. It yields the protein CASSSLRQPQHF. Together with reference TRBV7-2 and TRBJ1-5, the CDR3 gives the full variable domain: GAGVSQSPSNKVTEKGKDVELRCDPISGHTALYWYRQSLGQGLEFLIYFQGNSAPDKSGLPSDRFSAERTGGSVSTLTIQRTQQEDSAVYLCASSSLRQPQHFGDGTRLSIL.

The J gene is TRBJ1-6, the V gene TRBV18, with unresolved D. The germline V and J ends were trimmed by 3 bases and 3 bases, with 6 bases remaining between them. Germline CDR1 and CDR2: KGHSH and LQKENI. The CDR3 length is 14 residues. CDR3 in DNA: TGTGCCAGCTCACCCCCGGACTATAATTCACCCCTCCACTTT. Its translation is CASSPPDYNSPLHF.

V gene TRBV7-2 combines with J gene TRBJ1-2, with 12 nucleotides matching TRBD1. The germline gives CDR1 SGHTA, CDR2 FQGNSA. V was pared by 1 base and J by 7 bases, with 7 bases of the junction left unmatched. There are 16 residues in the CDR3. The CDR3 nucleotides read TGTGCCAGCAGCTTAGAACCGGGACAGGGGGCGTTTGGCTACACCTTC. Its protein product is CASSLEPGQGAFGYTF.

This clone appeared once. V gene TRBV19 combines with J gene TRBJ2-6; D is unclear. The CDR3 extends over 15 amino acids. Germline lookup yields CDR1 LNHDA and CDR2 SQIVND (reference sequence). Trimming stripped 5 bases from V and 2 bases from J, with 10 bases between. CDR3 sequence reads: CASSSLAAGANVLTF. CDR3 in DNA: TGTGCCAGTAGTTCCCTGGCCGCTGGGGCCAACGTCCTGACTTTC.

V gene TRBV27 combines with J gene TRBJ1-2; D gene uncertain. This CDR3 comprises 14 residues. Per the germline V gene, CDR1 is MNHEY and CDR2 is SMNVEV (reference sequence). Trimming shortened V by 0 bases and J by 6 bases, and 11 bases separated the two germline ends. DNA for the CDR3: TGTGCCAGCAGTTTATCACGAACTCGGGATGGCTACACCTTC. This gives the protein CASSLSRTRDGYTF.

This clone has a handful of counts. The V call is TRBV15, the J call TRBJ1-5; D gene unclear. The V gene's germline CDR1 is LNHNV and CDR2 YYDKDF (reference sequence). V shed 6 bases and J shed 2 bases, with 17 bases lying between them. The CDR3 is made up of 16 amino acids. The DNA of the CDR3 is TGTGCCACCAGTACGGCGCTCCAGAGGGGCAATCAGCCCCAGCATTTT. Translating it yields CATSTALQRGNQPQHF. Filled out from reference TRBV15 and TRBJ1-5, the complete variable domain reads DAMVIQNPRYQVTQFGKPVTLSCSQTLNHNVMYWYQQKSSQAPKLLFHYYDKDFNNEADTPDNFQSRRPNTSFCFLDIRSPGLGDTAMYLCATSTALQRGNQPQHFGDGTRLSIL.

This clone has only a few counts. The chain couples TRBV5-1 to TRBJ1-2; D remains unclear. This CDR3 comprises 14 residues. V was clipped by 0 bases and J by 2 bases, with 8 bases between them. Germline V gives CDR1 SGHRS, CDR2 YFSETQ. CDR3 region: CASSLVGSNYGYTF. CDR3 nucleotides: TGCGCCAGCAGCTTGGTGGGGTCCAACTATGGCTACACCTTC. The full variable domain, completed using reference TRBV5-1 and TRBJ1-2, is KAGVTQTPRYLIKTRGQQVTLSCSPISGHRSVSWYQQTPGQGLQFLFEYFSETQRNKGNFPGRFSGRQFSNSRSEMNVSTLELGDSALYLCASSLVGSNYGYTFGSGTRLTVV.

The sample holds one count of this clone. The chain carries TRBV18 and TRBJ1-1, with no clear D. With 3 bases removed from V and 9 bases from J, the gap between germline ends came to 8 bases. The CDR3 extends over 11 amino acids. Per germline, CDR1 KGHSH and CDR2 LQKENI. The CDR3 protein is CASSPQEKAFF. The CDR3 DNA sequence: TGTGCCAGCTCACCGCAGGAGAAAGCTTTCTTT.

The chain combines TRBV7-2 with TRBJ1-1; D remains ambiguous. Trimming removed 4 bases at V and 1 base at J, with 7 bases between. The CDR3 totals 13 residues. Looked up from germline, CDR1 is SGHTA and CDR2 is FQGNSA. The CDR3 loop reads CASSSRGNTEAFF. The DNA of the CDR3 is TGTGCCAGCAGCTCCAGAGGGAACACTGAAGCTTTCTTT.

The CDR3: CASSQTGPFTYEQYF. The CDR3 bases are TGTGCCAGCAGCCAAACGGGACCGTTTACCTACGAGCAGTACTTC. The chain combines TRBV4-2 with TRBJ2-7, with D perhaps given as TRBD1 or TRBD2 (5 bases each). The CDR3 spans 15 residues. Trimming took off 2 bases at V and 2 bases at J, with 13 bases between the two ends. Germline loops: CDR1 LGHNA, CDR2 YNFKEQ.

The CDR3 DNA reads TGTGCCAGCAGTGACCGCAGCGGGAGACCTTACAATGAGCAGTTCTTC. Protein: CASSDRSGRPYNEQFF. The chain links TRBV6-4 to TRBJ2-1; TRBD2 aligns across 8 bases. The V segment lost 2 bases and the J segment 4 bases; nucleotides outside the gene matches: 7. CDR3 length: 16 amino acids. Looked up from germline, CDR1 is MRHNA and CDR2 is SNTAGT.

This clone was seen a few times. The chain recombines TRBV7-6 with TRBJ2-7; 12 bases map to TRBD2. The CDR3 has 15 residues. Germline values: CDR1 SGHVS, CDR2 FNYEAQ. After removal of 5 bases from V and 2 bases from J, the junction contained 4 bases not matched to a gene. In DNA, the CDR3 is TGTGCCAGCAGCCGCCGACTAGCGGGGGCCTACGAGCAGTACTTC. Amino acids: CASSRRLAGAYEQYF.

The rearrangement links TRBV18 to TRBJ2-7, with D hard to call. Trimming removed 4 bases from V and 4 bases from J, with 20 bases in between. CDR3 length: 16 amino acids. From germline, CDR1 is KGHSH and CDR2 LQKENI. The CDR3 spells CASSLLGRTSFYEQYF. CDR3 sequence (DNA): TGTGCCAGCTCACTACTGGGCAGAACCTCGTTTTACGAGCAGTACTTC. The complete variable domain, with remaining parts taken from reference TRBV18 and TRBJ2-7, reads NAGVMQNPRHLVRRRGQEARLRCSPMKGHSHVYWYRQLPEEGLKFMVYLQKENIIDESGMPKERFSAEFPKEGPSILRIQQVVRGDSAAYFCASSLLGRTSFYEQYFGPGTRLTVT.